These 5 T cell receptor beta chains originate from one sample sequenced in a study of identical twins. TCRdb analysed the 5' RACE reads with MiXCR anew, one entry per CDR3 protein. This table holds 500,000 or so distinct CDR3 sequences, roughly an eighth found once. The same data also contributed to another study, on yellow fever vaccine responses in identical twins.

Sequencing was done on a sample of CD4+ T cells sorted from blood. These receptors were collected from a woman aged 18-35 years in good health.

This clonotype showed up just a few times. CDR3 protein: CSAPPRGRLAGVGEQYF. Written as DNA, the CDR3 is TGCAGTGCCCCTCCCAGGGGGCGGCTAGCCGGGGTGGGCGAGCAGTACTTC. The chain recombines TRBV20-1 with TRBJ2-7; 8 bases are a match to TRBD1. The CDR3 sequence is 17 residues long. V lost 6 bases to trimming and J lost 6 bases; unmatched junction nucleotides: 22. Germline V gives CDR1 DFQATT, CDR2 SNEGSKA (reference sequence).

This clonotype was counted only a few times. This chain connects TRBV10-3 to TRBJ1-3; 8 nucleotides agree with TRBD1. The germline V gene has CDR1 ENHRY and CDR2 SYGVKD. Germline trimming cut 0 bases from V and 6 bases from J; bases unmatched to any gene: 1. CDR3 size: 14 residues. CDR3 bases: TGTGCCATCAGTGAGTCGGACAGGGAAAACACCATATATTTT. As protein: CAISESDRENTIYF.

This clonotype was seen only a few times. The J gene is TRBJ2-1, the V gene TRBV20-1, with 10 nucleotides matching TRBD2. With 6 bases clipped from V and 4 bases from J, the junction kept 6 bases outside the gene matches. The CDR3 totals 14 residues. Germline values: CDR1 DFQATT, CDR2 SNEGSKA (reference sequence). As DNA, the CDR3 is TGCAGTGCGGATCTAGCGGGAGTATACAATGAGCAGTTCTTC. It specifies CSADLAGVYNEQFF.

The J gene is TRBJ2-2, the V gene TRBV28; D unresolved. V was shortened by 10 bases and J by 4 bases, with 10 bases between the two germline ends. The length of the CDR3 is 12 residues. Germline CDR1 is MDHEN and CDR2 is SYDVKM. The DNA of the CDR3 is TGTGCCACCAACAAGGGCACCGGGGAGCTGTTTTTT. Translation gives CATNKGTGELFF.

This clonotype was detected a few times. The J gene is TRBJ1-2, the V gene TRBV5-1; TRBD1 might be the D (5 bases). CDR3 size: 14 residues. Germline values: CDR1 SGHRS, CDR2 YFSETQ. With 0 bases removed from V and 1 base from J, the gap between germline ends came to 7 bases. The CDR3 spells CASSLGDGNYGYTF. As DNA, the CDR3 is TGCGCCAGCAGCTTGGGGGACGGTAACTATGGCTACACCTTC.